Included here is one TCR beta chain sequence, with context. The antigen it binds to is not known. No base quality information exists; no much larger clone differs at one position. Based on the germline V gene, the CDR1 and CDR2 sequences are SGHRS and YFSETQ. From the cysteine through the phenylalanine, the CDR3 covers 16 amino acids. This entry keeps only the CDR3 DNA: 48 bases, framed from base 1. Unmatched junction bases come to 14, with V trimmed by 6 bases and J by 4 bases. These data belong to a study of T cells in Graves' hyperthyroidism and ophthalmopathy (dated by TCRdb to about 2019). As for the study more broadly: Peripheral blood samples were taken at initial diagnosis, before any treatment was given. TCR Vbeta CDR3 sequencing of roughly 140 peripheral blood samples (over 40 ophthalmopathy, around 80 hyperthyroidism and approximately 17 progressor patients) is reported in the paper. To identify distinguishing TCR V-J signatures, a discovery cohort of some 99 patients was used, comprising 43 with Graves' ophthalmopathy and roughly 60 with stable Graves' hyperthyroidism. Thyroid tissue and blood T-cell repertoires from about six Graves' hyperthyroidism patients were also compared in the study. Once sampling was done, hyperthyroidism patients were given methimazole at a starting dose of 30 mg daily, whereas ophthalmopathy patients were given high-dose intravenous methylprednisolone. Prospective prediction of ophthalmopathy was tested in an independent validation cohort of fewer than 20 hyperthyroidism patients and around 16 patients who later progressed to ophthalmopathy. For training and testing, the 80 to 100 patients in the discovery cohort were randomly divided in a 7:3 ratio. Broader findings and caveats from the paper: A 13 V-J signature model separated ophthalmopathy from stable hyperthyroidism, with roughly 88% sensitivity and 81% to 82% specificity in cross-validation and 80%/75% in testing. Sample size was not statistically predetermined, and investigators were not blinded to group allocation. In validation, the model predicted progression to ophthalmopathy a median of around six months before onset, with roughly 71% sensitivity and about 72% specificity. Most expanded thyroid clonotypes (frequency above 0.001) were also detected in blood, suggesting blood repertoires may reflect thyroid immune responses.

Moderately to severely active disease, a Clinical Activity Score of at least 3, a NOSPECS grade of at least 4, and a duration under 3 months were present in ophthalmopathy patients. The study excluded patients with uncontrolled infections, other autoimmune diseases, pregnancy or lactation. Diagnoses were based on clinical symptoms, serum thyroxine and TRAb, thyroid ultrasound and orbital computed tomography. PBMCs were separated from roughly 9.6 ml of fresh peripheral blood using Ficoll-Paque density gradient centrifugation. Total RNA was extracted using Trizol reagent, and RNA quality was assessed on an Agilent 2100 Bioanalyzer. TCR beta CDR3 regions were amplified from RNA transcripts. The TCR CDR3 was subjected to a first round of RT-PCR using the HTBI primer set and the Qiagen OneStep RT-PCR kit. Libraries were constructed in a second round of multiplex PCR, after which size selection and purification were performed. Sequencing of the libraries was done on an Illumina HiSeq2000 using paired-end 100 bp reads. The paper's processing steps were these. SOAPnuke was used to process the raw data, throwing out any read that contained adapters or uncalled bases, had a mean Phred below 15, or lacked an exact constant-primer or identifier match. High-quality paired reads were merged with COPE v1.2.5, and unique nucleotide sequences were defined as clonotypes. Clonotypes were aligned to IMGT TRBV, TRBD and TRBJ reference segments using MiTCR v1.1. The analysis included only V-J combinations with a frequency above 0.0001, which together covered 99.2% of the repertoires. A TCS score was defined as the ratio between F50 (clonal expansion) and ExV (chaos), using BLOSUM62-based TCRdist between CDR3 peptides within each V-J. Welch's t-statistics and random forest reduced 500 to 650 V-J features to 10 to 15, which were used in a naive Bayes classifier (R e1071). TCRdb trimmed public reads at Q25 via fastp, called clones via MiXCR and kept in-frame beta chains. Each CDR3 protein gets just one entry, which takes the most common genes and DNA from the rows behind it. None of the V and J calls come from the authors' own analysis; TCRdb made them. The sample includes under 400,000 distinct CDR3 sequences, with roughly 15% observed a single time. Roughly 19% of the sample is taken by the ten largest.

The sequence joins TRBV5-1 to TRBJ2-5, with 8 bases matching TRBD1. The specimen was blood. This TCR came from an older woman with Graves' ophthalmopathy. The nucleotide sequence is TGCGCCAGCACGGTAACGGCAGGGGGCCTCTCAGAGACCCAGTACTTC. Its translation is CASTVTAGGLSETQYF.